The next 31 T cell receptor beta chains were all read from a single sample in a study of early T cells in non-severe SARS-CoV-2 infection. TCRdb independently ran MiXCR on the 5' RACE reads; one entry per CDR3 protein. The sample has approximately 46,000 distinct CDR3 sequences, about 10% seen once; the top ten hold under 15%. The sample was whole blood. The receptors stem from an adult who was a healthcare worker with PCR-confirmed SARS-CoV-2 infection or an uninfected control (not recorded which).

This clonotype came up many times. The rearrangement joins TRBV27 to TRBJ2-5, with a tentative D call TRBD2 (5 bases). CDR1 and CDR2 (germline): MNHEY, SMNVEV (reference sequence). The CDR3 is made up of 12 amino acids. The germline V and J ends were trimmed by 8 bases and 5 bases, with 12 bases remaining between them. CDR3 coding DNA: TGTGCCAGCCGAGGGTCTAGGGAGACCCAGTACTTC. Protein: CASRGSRETQYF.

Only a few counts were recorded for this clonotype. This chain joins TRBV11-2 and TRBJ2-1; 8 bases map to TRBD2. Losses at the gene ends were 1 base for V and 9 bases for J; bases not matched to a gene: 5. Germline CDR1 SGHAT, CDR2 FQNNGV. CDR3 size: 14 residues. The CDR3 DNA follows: TGTGCCAGCAGCTTAGGCGGGGGGCGAGGTGAGCAGTTCTTC. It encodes CASSLGGGRGEQFF.

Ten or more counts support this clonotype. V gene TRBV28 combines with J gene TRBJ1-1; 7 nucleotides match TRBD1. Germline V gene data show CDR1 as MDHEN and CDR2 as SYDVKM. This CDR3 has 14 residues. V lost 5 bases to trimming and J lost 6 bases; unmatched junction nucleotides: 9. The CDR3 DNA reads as TGTGCCAGCAGTCCCCCGACAGGGATCCCTGAAGCTTTCTTT. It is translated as CASSPPTGIPEAFF.

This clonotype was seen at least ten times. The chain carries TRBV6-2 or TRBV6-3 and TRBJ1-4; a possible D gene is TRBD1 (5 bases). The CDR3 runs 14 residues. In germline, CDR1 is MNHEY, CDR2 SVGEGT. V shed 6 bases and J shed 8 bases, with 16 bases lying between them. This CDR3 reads CASRTEGMAEKLFF. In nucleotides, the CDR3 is TGTGCCAGCAGGACCGAGGGGATGGCGGAAAAACTGTTTTTT.

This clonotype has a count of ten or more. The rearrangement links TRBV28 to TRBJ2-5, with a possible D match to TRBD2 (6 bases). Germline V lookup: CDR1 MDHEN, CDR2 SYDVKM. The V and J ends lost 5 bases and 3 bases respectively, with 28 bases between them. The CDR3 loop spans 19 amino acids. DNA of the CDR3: TGTGCCAGCAGTCCCTCTCTTTGGGAGGTTGGTACTAGCAAAGAGACCCAGTACTTC. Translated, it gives CASSPSLWEVGTSKETQYF.

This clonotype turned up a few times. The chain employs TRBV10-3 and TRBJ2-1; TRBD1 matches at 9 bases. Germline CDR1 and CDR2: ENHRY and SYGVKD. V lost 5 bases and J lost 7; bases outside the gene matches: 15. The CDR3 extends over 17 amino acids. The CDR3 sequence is CAISRNPGQGLYNEQFF. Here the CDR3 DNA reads TGTGCCATCAGTAGAAACCCGGGACAGGGACTGTATAATGAGCAGTTCTTC.

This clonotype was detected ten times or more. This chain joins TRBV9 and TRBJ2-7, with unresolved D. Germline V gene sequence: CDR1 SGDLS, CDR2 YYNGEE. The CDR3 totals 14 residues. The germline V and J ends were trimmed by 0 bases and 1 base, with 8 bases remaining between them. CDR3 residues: CASSVATGSYEQYF. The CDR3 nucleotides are TGTGCCAGCAGCGTAGCTACGGGTTCCTACGAGCAGTACTTC.

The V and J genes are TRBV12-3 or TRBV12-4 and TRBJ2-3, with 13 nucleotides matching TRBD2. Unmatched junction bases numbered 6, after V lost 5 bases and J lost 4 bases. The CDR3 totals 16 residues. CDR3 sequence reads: CASSPRTSGRADTQYF. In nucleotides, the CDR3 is TGTGCCAGCAGTCCCCGGACTAGCGGGAGAGCAGATACGCAGTATTTT.

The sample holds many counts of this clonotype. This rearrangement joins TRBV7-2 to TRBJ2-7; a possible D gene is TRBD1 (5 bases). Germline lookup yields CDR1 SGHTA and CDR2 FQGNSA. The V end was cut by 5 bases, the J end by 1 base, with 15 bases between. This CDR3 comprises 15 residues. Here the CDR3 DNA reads TGTGCCAGCAGCCGTGGTAGCCAGGGTTCCTACGAGCAGTACTTC. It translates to CASSRGSQGSYEQYF.

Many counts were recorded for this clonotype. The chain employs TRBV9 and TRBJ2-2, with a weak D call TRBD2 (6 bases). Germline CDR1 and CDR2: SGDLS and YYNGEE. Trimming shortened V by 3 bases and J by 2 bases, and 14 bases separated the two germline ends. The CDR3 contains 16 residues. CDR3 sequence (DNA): TGTGCCAGCAGCGCTACAGGAGGGTATAACACCGGGGAGCTGTTTTTT. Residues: CASSATGGYNTGELFF. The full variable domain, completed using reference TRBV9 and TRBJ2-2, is DSGVTQTPKHLITATGQRVTLRCSPRSGDLSVYWYQQSLDQGLQFLIQYYNGEERAKGNILERFSAQQFPDLHSELNLSSLELGDSALYFCASSATGGYNTGELFFGEGSRLTVL.

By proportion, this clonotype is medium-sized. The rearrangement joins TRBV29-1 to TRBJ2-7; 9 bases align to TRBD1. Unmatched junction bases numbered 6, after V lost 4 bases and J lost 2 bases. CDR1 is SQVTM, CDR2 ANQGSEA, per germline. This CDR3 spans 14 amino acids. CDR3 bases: TGCAGCGTTGGTTCGACAGGGGGGGCCTACGAGCAGTACTTC. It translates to CSVGSTGGAYEQYF.

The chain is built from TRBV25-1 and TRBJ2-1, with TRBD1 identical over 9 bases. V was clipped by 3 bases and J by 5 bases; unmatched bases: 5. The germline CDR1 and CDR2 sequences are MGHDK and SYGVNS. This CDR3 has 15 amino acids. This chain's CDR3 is CASSEYGTGNNEQFF. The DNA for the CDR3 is TGTGCCAGCAGTGAGTATGGGACAGGGAACAATGAGCAGTTCTTC.

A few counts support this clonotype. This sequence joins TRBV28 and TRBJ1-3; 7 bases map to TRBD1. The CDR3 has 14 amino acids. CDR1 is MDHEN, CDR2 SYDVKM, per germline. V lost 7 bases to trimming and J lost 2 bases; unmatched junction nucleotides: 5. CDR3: CASIPQGAGNTIYF. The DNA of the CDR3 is TGTGCCAGCATTCCTCAGGGGGCTGGAAACACCATATATTTT.

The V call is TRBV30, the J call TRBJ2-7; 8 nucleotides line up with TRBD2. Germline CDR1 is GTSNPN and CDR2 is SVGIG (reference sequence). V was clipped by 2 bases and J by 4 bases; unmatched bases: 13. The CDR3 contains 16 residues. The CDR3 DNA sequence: TGTGCCTGGAGTCGAACCGGGACTAGGGGACCTTACGAGCAGTACTTC. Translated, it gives CAWSRTGTRGPYEQYF.

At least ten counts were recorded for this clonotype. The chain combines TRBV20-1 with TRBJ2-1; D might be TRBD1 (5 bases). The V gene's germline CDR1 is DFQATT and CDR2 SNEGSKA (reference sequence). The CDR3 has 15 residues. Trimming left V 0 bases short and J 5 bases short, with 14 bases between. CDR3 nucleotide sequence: TGCAGTGCTAGAGATGGGGCAAGACGGGACAATGAGCAGTTCTTC. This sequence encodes CSARDGARRDNEQFF.

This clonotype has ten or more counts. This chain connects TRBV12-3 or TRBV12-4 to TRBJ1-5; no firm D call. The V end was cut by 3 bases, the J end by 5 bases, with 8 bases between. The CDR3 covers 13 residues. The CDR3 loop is CASSFSGDQPQHF. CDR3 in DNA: TGTGCCAGCAGTTTCAGCGGGGATCAGCCCCAGCATTTT.

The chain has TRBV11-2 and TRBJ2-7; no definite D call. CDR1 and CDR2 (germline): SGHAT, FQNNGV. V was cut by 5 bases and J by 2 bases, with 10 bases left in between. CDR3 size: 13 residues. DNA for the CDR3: TGTGCCAGCAGCCGAGGACGCCCCTACGAGCAGTACTTC. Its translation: CASSRGRPYEQYF.

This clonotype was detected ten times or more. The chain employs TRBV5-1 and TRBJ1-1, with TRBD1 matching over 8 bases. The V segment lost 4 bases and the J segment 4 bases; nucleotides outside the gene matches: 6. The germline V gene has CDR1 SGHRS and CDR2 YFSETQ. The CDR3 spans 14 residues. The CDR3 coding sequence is TGCGCCAGCAGCCAAGGACAGGGTTTCACTGAAGCTTTCTTT. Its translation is CASSQGQGFTEAFF.

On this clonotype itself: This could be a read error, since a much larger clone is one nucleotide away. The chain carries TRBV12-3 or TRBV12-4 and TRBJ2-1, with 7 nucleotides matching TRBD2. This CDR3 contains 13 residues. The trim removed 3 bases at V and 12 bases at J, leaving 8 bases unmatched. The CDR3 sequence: CASSFNAGVGQFF. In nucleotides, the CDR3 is TGTGCCAGCAGTTTTAATGCGGGAGTGGGGCAGTTCTTC.

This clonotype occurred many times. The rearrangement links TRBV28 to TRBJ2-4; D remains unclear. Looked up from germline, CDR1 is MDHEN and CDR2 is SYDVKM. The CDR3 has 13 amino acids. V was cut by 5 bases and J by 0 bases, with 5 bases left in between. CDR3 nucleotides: TGTGCCAGCAGTCTCCTAGCCAAAAACATTCAGTACTTC. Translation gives CASSLLAKNIQYF.

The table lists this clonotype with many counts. CDR3 in amino acids: CASLSPGIQGQPQHF. In nucleotides, the CDR3 is TGTGCCAGCCTAAGTCCCGGGATTCAGGGTCAGCCCCAGCATTTT. The chain carries TRBV6-1 and TRBJ1-5; the D gene is possibly TRBD1 (5 bases). Trimming pared 8 bases from V and 6 bases from J, leaving 20 bases between. Germline V gives CDR1 MNHNS, CDR2 SASEGT. This CDR3 is 15 amino acids long.

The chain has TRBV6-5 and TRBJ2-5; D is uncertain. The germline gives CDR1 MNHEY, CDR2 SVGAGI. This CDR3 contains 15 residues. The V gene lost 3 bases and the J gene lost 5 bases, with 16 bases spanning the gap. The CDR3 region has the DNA TGTGCCAGCAGTTATTCCGGGTCCAGACGGGAGACCCAGTACTTC. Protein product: CASSYSGSRRETQYF.

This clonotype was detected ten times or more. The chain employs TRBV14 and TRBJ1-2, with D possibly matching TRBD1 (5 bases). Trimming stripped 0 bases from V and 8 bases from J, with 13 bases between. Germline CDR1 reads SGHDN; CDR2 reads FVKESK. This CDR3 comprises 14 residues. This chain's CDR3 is CASSQEATVGGYTF. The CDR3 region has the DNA TGTGCCAGCAGCCAAGAGGCGACAGTGGGAGGCTACACCTTC.

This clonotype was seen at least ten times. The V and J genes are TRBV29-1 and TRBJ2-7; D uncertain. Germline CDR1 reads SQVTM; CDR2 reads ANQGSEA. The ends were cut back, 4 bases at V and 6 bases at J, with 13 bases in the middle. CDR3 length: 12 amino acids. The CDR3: CSVVVGLVEQYF. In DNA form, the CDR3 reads TGCAGCGTTGTGGTAGGGTTGGTCGAGCAGTACTTC.

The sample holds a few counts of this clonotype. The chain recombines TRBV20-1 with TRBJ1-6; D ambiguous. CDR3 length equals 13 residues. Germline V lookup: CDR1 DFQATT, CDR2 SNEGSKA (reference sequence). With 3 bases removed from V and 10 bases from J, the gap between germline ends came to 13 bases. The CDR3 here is CSASVTVESPLHF. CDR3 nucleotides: TGCAGTGCTAGCGTAACCGTGGAATCACCCCTCCACTTT.

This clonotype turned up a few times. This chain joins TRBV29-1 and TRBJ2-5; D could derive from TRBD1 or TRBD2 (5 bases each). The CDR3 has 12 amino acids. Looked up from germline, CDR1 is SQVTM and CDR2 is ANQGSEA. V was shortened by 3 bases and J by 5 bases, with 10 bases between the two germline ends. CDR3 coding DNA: TGCAGCGTTGATGGCAGGGAGGAGACCCAGTACTTC. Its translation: CSVDGREETQYF. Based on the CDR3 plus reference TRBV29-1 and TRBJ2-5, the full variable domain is SAVISQKPSRDICQRGTSLTIQCQVDSQVTMMFWYRQQPGQSLTLIATANQGSEATYESGFVIDKFPISRPNLTFSTLTVSNMSPEDSSIYLCSVDGREETQYFGPGTRLLVL.

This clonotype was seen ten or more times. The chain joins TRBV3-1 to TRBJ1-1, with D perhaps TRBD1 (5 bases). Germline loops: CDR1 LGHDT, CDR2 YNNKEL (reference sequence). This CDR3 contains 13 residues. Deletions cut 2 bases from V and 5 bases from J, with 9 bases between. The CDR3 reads CASSQSAGTEAFF. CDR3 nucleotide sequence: TGTGCCAGCAGCCAATCTGCAGGGACTGAAGCTTTCTTT.

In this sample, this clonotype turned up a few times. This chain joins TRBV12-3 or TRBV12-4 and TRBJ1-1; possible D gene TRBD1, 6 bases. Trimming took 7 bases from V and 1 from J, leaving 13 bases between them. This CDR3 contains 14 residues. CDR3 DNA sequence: TGTGCCAGCAAATTTCAGACAGGGAACACTGAAGCTTTCTTT. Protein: CASKFQTGNTEAFF.

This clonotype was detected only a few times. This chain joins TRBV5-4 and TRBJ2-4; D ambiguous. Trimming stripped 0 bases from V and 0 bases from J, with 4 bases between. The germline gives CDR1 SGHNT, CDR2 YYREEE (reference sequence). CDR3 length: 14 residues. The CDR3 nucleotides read TGTGCCAGCAGCTTGGCCGGAGCCAAAAACATTCAGTACTTC. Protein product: CASSLAGAKNIQYF.

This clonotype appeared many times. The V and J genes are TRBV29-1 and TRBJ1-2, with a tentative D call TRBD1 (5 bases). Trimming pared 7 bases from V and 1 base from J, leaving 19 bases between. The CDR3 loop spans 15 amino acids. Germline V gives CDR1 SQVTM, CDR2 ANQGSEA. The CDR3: CSATPVAGLNYGYTF. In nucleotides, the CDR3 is TGCAGCGCAACCCCTGTCGCAGGGCTTAACTATGGCTACACCTTC.

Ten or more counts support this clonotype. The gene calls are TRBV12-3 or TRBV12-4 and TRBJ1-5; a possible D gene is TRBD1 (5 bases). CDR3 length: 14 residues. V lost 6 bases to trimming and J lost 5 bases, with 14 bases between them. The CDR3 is CASSFMRGDQPQHF. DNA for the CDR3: TGTGCCAGCAGCTTCATGCGGGGGGATCAGCCCCAGCATTTT.